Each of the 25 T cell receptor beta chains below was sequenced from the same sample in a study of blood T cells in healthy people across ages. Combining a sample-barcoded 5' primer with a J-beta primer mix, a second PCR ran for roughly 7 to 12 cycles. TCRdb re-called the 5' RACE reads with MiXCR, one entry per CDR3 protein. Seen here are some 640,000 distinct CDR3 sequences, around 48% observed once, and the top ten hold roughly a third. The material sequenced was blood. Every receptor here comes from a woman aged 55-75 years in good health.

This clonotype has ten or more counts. The chain's CDR3 is CASSPSRSTTYEQYF. The CDR3 coding sequence is TGTGCCAGCAGCCCCTCAAGGTCCACAACCTACGAGCAGTACTTC. The chain carries TRBV4-2 and TRBJ2-7; the D is unclear. Germline assignment: CDR1 LGHNA and CDR2 YNFKEQ. The CDR3 length is 15 residues. The V end was cut by 4 bases, the J end by 2 bases, with 15 bases between.

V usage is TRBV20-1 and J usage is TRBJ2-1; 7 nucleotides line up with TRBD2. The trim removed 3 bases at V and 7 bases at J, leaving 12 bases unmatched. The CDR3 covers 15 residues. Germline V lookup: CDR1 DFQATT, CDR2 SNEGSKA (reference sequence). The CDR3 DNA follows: TGCAGTGCTAGGTATCGAGCGGGACTCCTAAATGAGCAGTTCTTC. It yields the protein CSARYRAGLLNEQFF.

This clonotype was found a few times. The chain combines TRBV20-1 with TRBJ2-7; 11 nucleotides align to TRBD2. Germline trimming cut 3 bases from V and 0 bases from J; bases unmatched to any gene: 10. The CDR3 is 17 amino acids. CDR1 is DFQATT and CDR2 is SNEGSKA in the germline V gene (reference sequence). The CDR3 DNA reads TGCAGTGCTAGCCGTACTAGCGGGAGCCGACACTCCTACGAGCAGTACTTC. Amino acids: CSASRTSGSRHSYEQYF.

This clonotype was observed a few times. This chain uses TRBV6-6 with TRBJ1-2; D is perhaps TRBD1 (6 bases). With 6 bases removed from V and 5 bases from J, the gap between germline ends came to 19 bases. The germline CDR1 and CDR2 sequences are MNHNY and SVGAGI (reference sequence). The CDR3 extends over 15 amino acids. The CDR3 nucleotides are TGTGCCAGCAGGCCTCCGGGACAAGGGAGGTATGGCTACACCTTC. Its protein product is CASRPPGQGRYGYTF.

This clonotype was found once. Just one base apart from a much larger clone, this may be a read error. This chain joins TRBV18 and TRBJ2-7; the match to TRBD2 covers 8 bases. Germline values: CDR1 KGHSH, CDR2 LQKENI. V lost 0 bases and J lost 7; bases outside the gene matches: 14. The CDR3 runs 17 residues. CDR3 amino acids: CASSPPVVTSGYNEQYF. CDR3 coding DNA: TGTGCCAGCTCACCACCGGTGGTTACTAGCGGCTACAATGAGCAGTACTTC.

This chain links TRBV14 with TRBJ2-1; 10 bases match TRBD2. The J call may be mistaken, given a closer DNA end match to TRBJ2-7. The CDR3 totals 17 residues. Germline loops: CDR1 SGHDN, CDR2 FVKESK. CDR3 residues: CASSQDLAGVPLDEQYF. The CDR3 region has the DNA TGTGCCAGCAGCCAAGATCTAGCGGGAGTCCCTTTGGATGAGCAGTACTTC.

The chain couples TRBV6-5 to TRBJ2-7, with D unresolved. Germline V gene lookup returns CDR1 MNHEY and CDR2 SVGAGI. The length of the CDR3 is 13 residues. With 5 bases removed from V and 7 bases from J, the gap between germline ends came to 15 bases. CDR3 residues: CASSSLGTNEQYF. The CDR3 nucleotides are TGTGCCAGCAGTAGTCTAGGCACGAATGAGCAGTACTTC.

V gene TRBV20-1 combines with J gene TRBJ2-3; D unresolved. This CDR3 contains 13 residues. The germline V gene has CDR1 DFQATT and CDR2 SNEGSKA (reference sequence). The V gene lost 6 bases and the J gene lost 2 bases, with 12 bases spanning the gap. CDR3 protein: CSAVRLSTDTQYF. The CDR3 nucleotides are TGCAGTGCCGTGCGGTTATCCACAGATACGCAGTATTTT.

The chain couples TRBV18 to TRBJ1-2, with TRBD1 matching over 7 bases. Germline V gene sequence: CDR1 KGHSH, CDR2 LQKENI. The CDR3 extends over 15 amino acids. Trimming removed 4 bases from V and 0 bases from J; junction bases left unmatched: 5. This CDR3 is CASSLNRGANYGYTF. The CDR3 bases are TGTGCCAGCTCACTAAACAGGGGAGCTAACTATGGCTACACCTTC.

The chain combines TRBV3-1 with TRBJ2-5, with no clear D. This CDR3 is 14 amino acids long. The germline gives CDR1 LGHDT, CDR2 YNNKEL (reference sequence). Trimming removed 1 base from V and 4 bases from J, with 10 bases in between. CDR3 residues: CASSQGLEGETQYF. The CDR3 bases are TGTGCCAGCAGCCAAGGACTTGAAGGAGAGACCCAGTACTTC.

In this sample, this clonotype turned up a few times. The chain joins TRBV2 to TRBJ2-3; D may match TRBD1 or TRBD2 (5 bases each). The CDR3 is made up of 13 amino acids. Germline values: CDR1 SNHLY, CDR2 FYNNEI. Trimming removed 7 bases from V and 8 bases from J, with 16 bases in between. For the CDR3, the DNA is TGTGCCAGCACAGGGACCGCAACGGGTACGCAGTATTTT. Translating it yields CASTGTATGTQYF.

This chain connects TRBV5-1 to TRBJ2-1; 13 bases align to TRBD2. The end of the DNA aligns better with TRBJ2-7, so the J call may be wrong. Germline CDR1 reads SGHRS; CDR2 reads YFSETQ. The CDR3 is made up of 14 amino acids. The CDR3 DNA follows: TGCGCCAGCAGCCGGACTAGCGGGAGCGACGAGCAGTACTTC. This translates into CASSRTSGSDEQYF.

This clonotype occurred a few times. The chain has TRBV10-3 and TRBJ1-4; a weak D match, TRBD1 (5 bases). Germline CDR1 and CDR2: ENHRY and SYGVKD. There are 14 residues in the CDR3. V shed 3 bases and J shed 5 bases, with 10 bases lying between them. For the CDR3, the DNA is TGTGCCATCAGTGATGGACAAGTAAATGAAAAACTGTTTTTT. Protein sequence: CAISDGQVNEKLFF.

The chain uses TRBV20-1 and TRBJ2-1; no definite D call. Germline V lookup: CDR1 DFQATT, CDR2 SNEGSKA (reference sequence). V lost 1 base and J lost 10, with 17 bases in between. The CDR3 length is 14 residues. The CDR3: CSARGPGHNNEQFF. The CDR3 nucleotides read TGCAGTGCTAGAGGGCCCGGGCACAATAACGAGCAGTTCTTC.

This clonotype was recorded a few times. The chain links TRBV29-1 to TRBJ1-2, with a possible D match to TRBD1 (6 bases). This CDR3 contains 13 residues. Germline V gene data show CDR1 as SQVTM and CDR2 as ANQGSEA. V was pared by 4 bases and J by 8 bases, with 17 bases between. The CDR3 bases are TGCAGCGTTGCGGGGGGGCGCGTTGAAGGCTACACCTTC. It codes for CSVAGGRVEGYTF.

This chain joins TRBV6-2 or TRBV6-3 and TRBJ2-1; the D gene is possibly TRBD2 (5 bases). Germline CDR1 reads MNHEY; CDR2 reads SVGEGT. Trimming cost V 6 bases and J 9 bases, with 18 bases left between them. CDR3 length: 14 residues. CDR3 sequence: CASSRLTNGREQFF. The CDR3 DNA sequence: TGTGCCAGCAGCCGTCTGACTAACGGGCGTGAGCAGTTCTTC.

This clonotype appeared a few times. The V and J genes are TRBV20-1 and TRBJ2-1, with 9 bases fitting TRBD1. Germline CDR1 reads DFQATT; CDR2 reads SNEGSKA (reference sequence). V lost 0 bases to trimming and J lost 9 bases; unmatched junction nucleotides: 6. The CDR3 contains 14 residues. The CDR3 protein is CSARDHRGLREQFF. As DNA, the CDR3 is TGCAGTGCTAGAGATCACAGGGGGCTGCGTGAGCAGTTCTTC.

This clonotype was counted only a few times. CDR3 amino acids: CSARTGFDYEQYF. The CDR3, as DNA: TGCAGTGCTAGAACAGGTTTTGACTACGAGCAGTACTTC. V usage is TRBV20-1 and J usage is TRBJ2-7; the D gene is possibly TRBD1 (5 bases). The CDR3 runs 13 residues. Germline V CDR1 and CDR2: DFQATT, SNEGSKA (reference sequence). Trimming left V 2 bases short and J 3 bases short, with 11 bases between.

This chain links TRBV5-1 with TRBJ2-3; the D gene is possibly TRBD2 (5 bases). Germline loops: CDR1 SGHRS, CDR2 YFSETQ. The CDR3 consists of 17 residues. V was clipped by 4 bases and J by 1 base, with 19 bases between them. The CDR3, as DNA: TGCGCCAGCAGCGACCTCGGTGGAGGAAAACGCACAGATACGCAGTATTTT. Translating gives CASSDLGGGKRTDTQYF.

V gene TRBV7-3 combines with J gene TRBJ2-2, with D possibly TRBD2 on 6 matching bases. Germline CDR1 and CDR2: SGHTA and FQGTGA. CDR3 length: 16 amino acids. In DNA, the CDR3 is TGTGATCAGGAGGGGACGGACGAGAGGAACACCGGGGAGCTGTTTTTT. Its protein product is CDQEGTDERNTGELFF.

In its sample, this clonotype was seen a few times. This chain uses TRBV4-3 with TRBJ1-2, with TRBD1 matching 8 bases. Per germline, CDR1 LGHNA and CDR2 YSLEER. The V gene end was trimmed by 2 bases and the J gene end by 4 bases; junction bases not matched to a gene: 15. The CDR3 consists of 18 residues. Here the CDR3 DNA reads TGCGCCAGCAGCCAAAACCAGGGGGCGCCGGGGCGGTTCTATGGCTACACCTTC. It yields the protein CASSQNQGAPGRFYGYTF.

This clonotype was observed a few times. The CDR3 sequence: CSASGESDTQYF. The CDR3 DNA is TGCAGTGCTAGTGGGGAATCCGATACGCAGTATTTT. The chain carries TRBV20-1 and TRBJ2-3; D not certain. V dropped 3 bases and J dropped 6 bases, with 10 bases sitting between them. The CDR3 loop spans 12 amino acids. Germline CDR1 and CDR2: DFQATT and SNEGSKA (reference sequence).

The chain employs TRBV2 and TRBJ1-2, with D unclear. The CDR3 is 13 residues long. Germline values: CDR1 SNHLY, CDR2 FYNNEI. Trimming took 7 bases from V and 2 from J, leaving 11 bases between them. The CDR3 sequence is CASNGRVNYGYTF. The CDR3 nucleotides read TGTGCCAGCAACGGGAGGGTAAACTATGGCTACACCTTC.

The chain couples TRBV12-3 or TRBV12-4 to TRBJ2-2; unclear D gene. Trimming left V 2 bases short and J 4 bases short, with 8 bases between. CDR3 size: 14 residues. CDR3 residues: CASSLSGSTGELFF. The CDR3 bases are TGTGCCAGCAGTTTATCGGGTTCCACCGGGGAGCTGTTTTTT.

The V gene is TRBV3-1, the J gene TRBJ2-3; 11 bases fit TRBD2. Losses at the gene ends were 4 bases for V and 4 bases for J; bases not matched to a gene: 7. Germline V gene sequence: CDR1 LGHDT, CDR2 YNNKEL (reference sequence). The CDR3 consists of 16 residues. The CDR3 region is CASSRRTSGRADTQYF. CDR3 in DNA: TGTGCCAGCAGCCGTCGAACTAGCGGGAGAGCAGATACGCAGTATTTT.